This T cell receptor beta chain is drawn from a study of blood T cell repertoires in COVID-19. For the study at large: PBMCs, B-cell-depleted T cells, or T cells were the source of the cDNA or gDNA that made up the material.

Study members were between about 18 and 100 years old and lived in 24 US regions. Cohort assignment relied on participant-reported clinical history. The authors' processing: Reference gene primer amplification gave nucleated cell count estimates. The method was immunoSEQ multiplex PCR; TCRdb's version includes in-frame clones alone and lacks a portion of them. V, J and clone size reflect that table, while D and trimming were determined from the DNA. The data show under 200,000 clones, more than 80% seen once. Trimming left V 5 bases short and J 1 base short, with 8 bases between. Germline values: CDR1 SGHTA, CDR2 FQGNSA. The CDR3 length is 13 residues.

The origin of this receptor is a woman aged 18-29 years who had recovered from COVID-19. The chain carries TRBV7-2 and TRBJ1-1; possible D gene TRBD1, 5 bases. The sample taken for sequencing was PBMCs or T cells enriched from blood (not recorded which). CDR3 region: CASSTQENTEAFF. The CDR3 region has the DNA TGTGCCAGCAGCACACAGGAGAACACTGAAGCTTTCTTT.